The 21 T cell receptor beta chains below were found in one sample sequenced in a study of blood T cell repertoires in COVID-19. Sequencing was performed with immunoSEQ multiplex PCR; in TCRdb, only in-frame clones are kept and a portion is missing. The data hold 200,000 to 300,000 clones, with 75% to 85% observed a single time. The specimen was peripheral blood. Receptors were obtained from a woman of 80 years or more with COVID-19, enrolled during active disease.

This clone was picked up one time. The chain couples TRBV13 to TRBJ2-1; TRBD1 aligns across 7 bases. The V and J ends lost 2 bases and 3 bases, in that order; junction bases with no gene match: 19. CDR3 length: 20 amino acids. Germline CDR1 reads PRHDT; CDR2 reads FYEKMQ (reference sequence). The DNA for the CDR3 is TGTGCCAGCAGCTTATTGAGACAGGGCGGTAGCGCCACCATCTACAATGAGCAGTTCTTC. It codes for CASSLLRQGGSATIYNEQFF.

The gene calls are TRBV6-1 and TRBJ2-6; D unresolved. The CDR3 totals 17 residues. The V and J ends lost 0 bases and 0 bases respectively, with 9 bases between them. Germline CDR1 and CDR2: MNHNS and SASEGT. The CDR3 nucleotides read TGTGCCAGCAGTGAAGCGGTAAGACACTCTGGGGCCAACGTCCTGACTTTC. Encoded protein: CASSEAVRHSGANVLTF.

The chain has TRBV7-3 and TRBJ1-1, with a tentative D call TRBD1 (6 bases). The V end was cut by 5 bases, the J end by 6 bases, with 19 bases between. The CDR3 has 15 residues. Germline CDR1 is SGHTA and CDR2 is FQGTGA. CDR3 amino acids: CASSPRGGPTSEAFF. The CDR3 coding sequence is TGTGCCAGCAGCCCAAGGGGGGGCCCGACCTCTGAAGCTTTCTTT. Variable domain in full (rest from reference TRBV7-3 and TRBJ1-1): GAGVSQTPSNKVTEKGKYVELRCDPISGHTALYWYRQSLGQGPEFLIYFQGTGAADDSGLPNDRFFAVRPEGSVSTLKIQRTERGDSAVYLCASSPRGGPTSEAFFGQGTRLTVV.

V and J are TRBV9 and TRBJ1-1; D is uncertain. V dropped 0 bases and J dropped 4 bases, with 10 bases sitting between them. CDR3 length: 14 amino acids. Germline V CDR1 and CDR2: SGDLS, YYNGEE. The CDR3 reads CASSVVSTVTEAFF. In DNA form, the CDR3 reads TGTGCCAGCAGCGTAGTTTCCACGGTCACTGAAGCTTTCTTT.

The CDR3 sequence is CASNRGDPGELFF. CDR3 nucleotide sequence: TGTGCCAGCAATCGCGGTGACCCCGGGGAGCTGTTTTTT. This chain links TRBV6-5 with TRBJ2-2; D is undetermined. Trimming pared 7 bases from V and 6 bases from J, leaving 12 bases between. The germline gives CDR1 MNHEY, CDR2 SVGAGI. There are 13 residues in the CDR3.

The chain has TRBV7-8 and TRBJ1-5, with TRBD1 as a possible D gene (6 bases). The ends were cut back, 4 bases at V and 0 bases at J, with 7 bases in the middle. The CDR3 totals 14 residues. In germline, CDR1 is SGHVS, CDR2 FQNEAQ. In nucleotides, the CDR3 is TGTGCCAGCAGCTACAGGGATAGCAATCAGCCCCAGCATTTT. Encoded protein: CASSYRDSNQPQHF.

This clone came up once. The chain couples TRBV4-1 to TRBJ1-2, with D perhaps matching TRBD1 (6 bases). This CDR3 contains 13 residues. The V gene's germline CDR1 is MGHRA and CDR2 YSYEKL. Trimming took 4 bases from V and 2 from J, leaving 8 bases between them. CDR3 residues: CASSPDRNYGYTF. The CDR3 nucleotides read TGCGCCAGCAGCCCTGACAGGAACTATGGCTACACCTTC.

V usage is TRBV6-1 and J usage is TRBJ1-4; 10 bases agree with TRBD1. The length of the CDR3 is 16 residues. The V gene end was trimmed by 2 bases and the J gene end by 6 bases; junction bases not matched to a gene: 6. Germline V gene sequence: CDR1 MNHNS, CDR2 SASEGT. This chain's CDR3 is CASSEPTGGAYEKLFF. CDR3 nucleotide sequence: TGTGCCAGCAGTGAACCGACAGGGGGCGCGTATGAAAAACTGTTTTTT.

V gene TRBV19 combines with J gene TRBJ1-2; 12 bases match TRBD1. Germline assignment: CDR1 LNHDA and CDR2 SQIVND (reference sequence). V was pared by 7 bases and J by 4 bases, with 13 bases of the junction left unmatched. The CDR3 has 17 residues. The DNA for the CDR3 is TGTGCCAGTATAAATATGGGACAGGGGGCTTTCGCCTATGGCTACACCTTC. Its translation: CASINMGQGAFAYGYTF.

The V gene is TRBV15, the J gene TRBJ2-3; D is undetermined. Looked up from germline, CDR1 is LNHNV and CDR2 is YYDKDF (reference sequence). Between the trimmed V and J ends, which lost 5 bases and 0 bases, there was a span of 9 bases. The CDR3 extends over 14 amino acids. The CDR3 coding sequence is TGTGCCACCAGCCAAGGCGGAAGCACAGATACGCAGTATTTT. Translated: CATSQGGSTDTQYF. Drawing the rest from reference TRBV15 and TRBJ2-3, the complete variable domain is DAMVIQNPRYQVTQFGKPVTLSCSQTLNHNVMYWYQQKSSQAPKLLFHYYDKDFNNEADTPDNFQSRRPNTSFCFLDIRSPGLGDTAMYLCATSQGGSTDTQYFGPGTRLTVL.

This sequence joins TRBV7-8 and TRBJ1-4; TRBD1 might be the D (5 bases). Looked up from germline, CDR1 is SGHVS and CDR2 is FQNEAQ. This CDR3 is built from 16 residues. Trimming shortened V by 4 bases and J by 5 bases, and 17 bases separated the two germline ends. The CDR3 sequence: CASSYRGGRGNEKLFF. The DNA of the CDR3 is TGTGCCAGCAGCTATAGGGGCGGGCGGGGGAATGAAAAACTGTTTTTT. Combining the CDR3 with reference TRBV7-8 and TRBJ1-4 gives the whole variable domain GAGVSQSPRYKVAKRGQDVALRCDPISGHVSLFWYQQALGQGPEFLTYFQNEAQLDKSGLPSDRFFAERPEGSVSTLKIQRTQQEDSAVYLCASSYRGGRGNEKLFFGSGTQLSVL.

The genes are TRBV30 and TRBJ2-2, with D possibly called TRBD1 or TRBD2 (6 bases each). V was trimmed by 5 bases and J by 9 bases, leaving 10 bases between them. This CDR3 region has 11 residues. The germline gives CDR1 GTSNPN, CDR2 SVGIG (reference sequence). The CDR3, as DNA: TGTGCCTGGGGGGGGCTCAGGGAGCTGTTTTTT. Translating gives CAWGGLRELFF.

The chain uses TRBV6-6 and TRBJ2-3; 10 positions agree with TRBD2. The V gene end was trimmed by 5 bases and the J gene end by 2 bases; junction bases not matched to a gene: 4. The CDR3 covers 15 residues. CDR1 and CDR2 (germline): MNHNY, SVGAGI (reference sequence). CDR3 residues: CASSPGLAATDTQYF. In DNA, the CDR3 is TGTGCCAGCAGTCCAGGACTAGCGGCCACAGATACGCAGTATTTT.

The V call is TRBV28, the J call TRBJ2-1; 14 nucleotides agree with TRBD2. Germline V gene lookup returns CDR1 MDHEN and CDR2 SYDVKM. The CDR3 length is 19 residues. Trimming at V came to 5 bases and at J to 0 bases, leaving 9 bases not matched to a gene. CDR3 nucleotide sequence: TGTGCCAGCAGTCGCTGGGGACTAGCGGGAGTAAGCTCCTACAATGAGCAGTTCTTC. This sequence encodes CASSRWGLAGVSSYNEQFF.

CDR3 sequence (DNA): TGTGCCAGCAGTGAGGGGGTCTATCAGCCCCAGCATTTT. Residues: CASSEGVYQPQHF. The chain couples TRBV7-2 to TRBJ1-5; D is possibly TRBD1 (6 bases). Germline CDR1 and CDR2: SGHTA and FQGNSA. The V end was cut by 6 bases, the J end by 5 bases, with 11 bases between. This CDR3 spans 13 amino acids.

This chain uses TRBV5-1 with TRBJ2-7; 8 bases are a match to TRBD1. This CDR3 comprises 14 residues. The germline CDR1 and CDR2 sequences are SGHRS and YFSETQ. V dropped 4 bases and J dropped 4; count of bases not matched to a gene: 7. The CDR3 sequence: CASSRSQGAYEQYF. The CDR3 DNA follows: TGCGCCAGCAGCCGCTCTCAGGGGGCTTACGAGCAGTACTTC.

This clone was observed a few times. The chain couples TRBV6-6 to TRBJ2-3, with TRBD2 identical over 7 bases. The V segment lost 8 bases and the J segment 7 bases; nucleotides outside the gene matches: 12. This CDR3 region has 14 residues. Germline V CDR1 and CDR2: MNHNY, SVGAGI (reference sequence). CDR3 in amino acids: CASSDAGVLNTQYF. DNA of the CDR3: TGTGCCAGCTCCGATGCGGGGGTCTTAAATACGCAGTATTTT.

The chain is built from TRBV5-1 and TRBJ1-6, with D hard to call. Germline values: CDR1 SGHRS, CDR2 YFSETQ. The ends were cut back, 4 bases at V and 7 bases at J, with 12 bases in the middle. The CDR3 sequence is 14 residues long. The CDR3 bases are TGCGCCAGCAGCGGCGGGATTTCGAATTCACCCCTCCACTTT. Translating it yields CASSGGISNSPLHF.

The chain employs TRBV2 and TRBJ1-5, with D unresolved. Germline CDR1 SNHLY, CDR2 FYNNEI. The CDR3 is 15 amino acids. The ends were cut back, 1 base at V and 0 bases at J, with 7 bases in the middle. The CDR3 DNA reads as TGTGCCAGCAGTGAAGGCGGCTATAGCAATCAGCCCCAGCATTTT. Translating it yields CASSEGGYSNQPQHF.

This chain connects TRBV7-2 to TRBJ2-1; perhaps TRBD2 as D (5 bases). This CDR3 has 16 residues. The V gene's germline CDR1 is SGHTA and CDR2 FQGNSA. The V end lost 1 base, the J end lost 10 bases, and 20 bases lay between the germline ends. The CDR3 DNA is TGTGCCAGCAGCTTAGTACCCCTAGCCCTATCCGGCGAGCAGTTCTTC. This sequence encodes CASSLVPLALSGEQFF.

The chain joins TRBV5-1 to TRBJ1-3, with D maybe TRBD1 (6 bases). V lost 4 bases, J lost 0 bases, and 17 bases lay in between. CDR1 and CDR2 (germline): SGHRS, YFSETQ. The CDR3 loop spans 17 amino acids. CDR3: CASSHTDSLSSGNTIYF. CDR3 in DNA: TGCGCCAGCAGCCACACGGACAGCTTAAGCTCTGGAAACACCATATATTTT.